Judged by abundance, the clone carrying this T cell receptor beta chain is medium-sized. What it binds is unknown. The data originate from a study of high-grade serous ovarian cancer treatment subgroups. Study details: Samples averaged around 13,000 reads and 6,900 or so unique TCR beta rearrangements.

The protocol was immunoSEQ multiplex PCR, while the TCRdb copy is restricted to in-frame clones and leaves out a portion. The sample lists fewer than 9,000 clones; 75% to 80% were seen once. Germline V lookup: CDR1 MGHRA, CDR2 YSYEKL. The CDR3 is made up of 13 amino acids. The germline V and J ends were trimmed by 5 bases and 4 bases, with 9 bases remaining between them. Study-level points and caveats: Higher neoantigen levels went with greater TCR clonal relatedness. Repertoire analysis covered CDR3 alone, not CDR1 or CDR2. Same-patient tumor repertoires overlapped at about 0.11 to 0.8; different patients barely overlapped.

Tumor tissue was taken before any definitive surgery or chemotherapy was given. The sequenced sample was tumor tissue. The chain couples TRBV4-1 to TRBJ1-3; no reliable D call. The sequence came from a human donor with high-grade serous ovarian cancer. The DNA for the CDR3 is TGCGCCAGCAGCGCTACCACGGGAAACACCATATATTTT. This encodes CASSATTGNTIYF.